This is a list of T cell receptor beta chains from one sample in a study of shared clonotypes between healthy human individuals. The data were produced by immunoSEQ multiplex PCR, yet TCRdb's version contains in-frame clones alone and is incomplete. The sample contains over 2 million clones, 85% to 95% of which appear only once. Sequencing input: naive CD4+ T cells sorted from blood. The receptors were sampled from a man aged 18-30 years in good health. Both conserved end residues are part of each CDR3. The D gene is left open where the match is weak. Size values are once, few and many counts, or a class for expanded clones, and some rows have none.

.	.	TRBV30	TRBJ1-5	CAWSVGHNQPQHF	TGTGCCTGGAGTGTAGGGCACAATCAGCCCCAGCATTTT
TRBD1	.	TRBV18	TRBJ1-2	CASSPGGQAVYGYTF	TGTGCCAGCTCACCAGGCGGACAGGCTGTCTATGGCTACACCTTC
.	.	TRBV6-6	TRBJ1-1	CASSQLMAEAFF	TGTGCCAGCAGCCAACTTATGGCTGAAGCTTTCTTT
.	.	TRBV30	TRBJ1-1	CAWSNVGHSNTEAFF	TGTGCCTGGAGTAACGTTGGACACTCGAACACTGAAGCTTTCTTT
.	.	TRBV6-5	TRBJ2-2	CASSYGGGTGELFF	TGTGCCAGCAGTTACGGGGGAGGAACCGGGGAGCTGTTTTTT
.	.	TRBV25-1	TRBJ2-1	CASSDIRRVGQFF	TGTGCCAGCAGTGACATCAGGCGCGTAGGGCAGTTCTTC
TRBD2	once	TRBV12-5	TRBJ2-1	CASGFETSAQFF	TGTGCTAGTGGTTTTGAGACTAGCGCGCAGTTCTTC
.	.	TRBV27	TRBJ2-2	CASSLFGSGGELFF	TGTGCCAGCAGTTTATTTGGTAGTGGGGGGGAGCTGTTTTTT
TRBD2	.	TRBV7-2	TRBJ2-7	CASSFAASGSYEQYF	TGTGCCAGCAGCTTCGCCGCTAGCGGATCCTACGAGCAGTACTTC
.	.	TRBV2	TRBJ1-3	CASRQTGNTIYF	TGTGCCAGCAGGCAAACAGGAAACACCATATATTTT
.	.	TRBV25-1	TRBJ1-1	CASSEGAGLSGTEAFF	TGTGCCAGCAGTGAAGGGGCAGGGTTGTCTGGCACTGAAGCTTTCTTT
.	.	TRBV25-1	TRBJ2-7	CASSEFPHQGSSYEQYF	TGTGCCAGCAGTGAATTCCCCCATCAGGGAAGCTCCTACGAGCAGTACTTC
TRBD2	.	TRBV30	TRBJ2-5	CAWSPGTSGAQYF	TGTGCCTGGAGTCCAGGGACTAGTGGGGCCCAGTACTTC
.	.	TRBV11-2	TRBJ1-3	CASSRGLFTSGNTIYF	TGTGCCAGCAGCCGAGGACTGTTTACCTCTGGAAACACCATATATTTT
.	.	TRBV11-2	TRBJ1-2	CASSLVRGGGGYTF	TGTGCCAGCAGCTTAGTCAGGGGCGGAGGTGGCTACACCTTC
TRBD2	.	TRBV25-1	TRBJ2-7	CASSGGGRQYF	TGTGCCAGCAGTGGGGGGGGACGGCAGTACTTC
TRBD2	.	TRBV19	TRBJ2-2	CASSRLAGGSGELFF	TGTGCCAGTAGTCGACTAGCGGGAGGGAGCGGGGAGCTGTTTTTT
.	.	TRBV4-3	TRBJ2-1	CASSPTMQWNEQFF	TGCGCCAGCAGCCCTACCATGCAATGGAATGAGCAGTTCTTC
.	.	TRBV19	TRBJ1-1	CASSIGQVNTEAFF	TGTGCCAGTAGTATAGGACAGGTGAACACTGAAGCTTTCTTT
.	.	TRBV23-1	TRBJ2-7	CASSSIGGRRYEQYF	TGCGCCAGCAGTTCAATCGGCGGGCGCCGCTACGAGCAGTACTTC
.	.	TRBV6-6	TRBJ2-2	CASRTTATNTGELFF	TGTGCCAGCAGGACGACAGCTACGAACACCGGGGAGCTGTTTTTT
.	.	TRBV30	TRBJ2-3	CAWSSSGLATDTQYF	TGTGCCTGGAGTTCATCCGGGCTAGCCACAGATACGCAGTATTTT
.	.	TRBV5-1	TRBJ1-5	CASSLSHRPDVNQPQHF	TGCGCCAGCAGCTTGTCCCATCGCCCGGACGTTAATCAGCCCCAGCATTTT
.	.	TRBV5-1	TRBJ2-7	CASSERNTYEQYF	TGCGCCAGCAGCGAGAGAAACACCTACGAGCAGTACTTC
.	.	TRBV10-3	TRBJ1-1	CAISESGGRVNTEAFF	TGTGCCATCAGTGAGTCCGGGGGTCGCGTGAACACTGAAGCTTTCTTT
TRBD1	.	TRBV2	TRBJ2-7	CASRADRGAEYEQYF	TGTGCCAGCAGGGCGGACAGGGGAGCGGAGTACGAGCAGTACTTC
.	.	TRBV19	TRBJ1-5	CASGYGGGNQPQHF	TGTGCCAGCGGATACGGGGGAGGCAATCAGCCCCAGCATTTT
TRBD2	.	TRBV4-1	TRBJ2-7	CASSRELATFSYEQYF	TGCGCCAGCAGCCGGGAACTAGCGACCTTCTCCTACGAGCAGTACTTC
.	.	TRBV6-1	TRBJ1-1	CASLNRAAGRTEAFF	TGTGCCAGCCTGAACAGGGCCGCGGGGCGCACTGAAGCTTTCTTT
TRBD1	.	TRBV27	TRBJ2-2	CASSIGQGWLAGELFF	TGTGCCAGCAGTATCGGACAGGGATGGCTCGCCGGGGAGCTGTTTTTT
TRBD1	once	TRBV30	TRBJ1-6	CAWRRDRGNSPLHF	TGTGCCTGGAGGCGGGACAGGGGGAATTCACCCCTCCACTTT
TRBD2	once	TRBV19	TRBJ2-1	CASSMSSGVKYNEQFF	TGTGCCAGTAGTATGTCTAGCGGGGTGAAATACAATGAGCAGTTCTTC
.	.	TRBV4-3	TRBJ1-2	CASSQERSFGYTF	TGCGCCAGCAGCCAGGAAAGGTCGTTTGGCTACACCTTC
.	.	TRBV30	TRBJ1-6	CAWSVSHSRVSPLHF	TGTGCCTGGAGTGTCTCGCACAGCAGGGTGTCACCCCTCCACTTT
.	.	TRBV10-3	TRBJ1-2	CAISESERQDYGYTF	TGTGCCATCAGTGAGTCCGAAAGACAGGACTATGGCTACACCTTC
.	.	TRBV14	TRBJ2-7	CASSQDRIPYEQYF	TGTGCCAGCAGCCAAGATCGAATCCCCTACGAGCAGTACTTC
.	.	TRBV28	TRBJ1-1	CASSLYSLNTEAFF	TGTGCCAGCAGTTTATACAGTCTGAACACTGAAGCTTTCTTT
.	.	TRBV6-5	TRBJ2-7	CASSPSGLGLYEQYF	TGTGCCAGCAGCCCTTCAGGGTTGGGGCTCTACGAGCAGTACTTC
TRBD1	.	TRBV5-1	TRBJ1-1	CASSSGQGNTEAFF	TGCGCCAGCAGCTCAGGACAGGGGAACACTGAAGCTTTCTTT
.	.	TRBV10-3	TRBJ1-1	CAISDRENTEAFF	TGTGCCATCAGTGACAGAGAGAACACTGAAGCTTTCTTT
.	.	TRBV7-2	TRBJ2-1	CASSPGGSYNEQFF	TGTGCCAGCAGCCCCGGGGGTTCCTACAATGAGCAGTTCTTC
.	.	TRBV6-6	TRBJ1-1	CASKGPNTEAFF	TGTGCCAGCAAGGGCCCGAACACTGAAGCTTTCTTT
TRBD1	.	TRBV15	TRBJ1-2	CATSRGDRDDGYTF	TGTGCCACCAGCAGGGGGGACAGAGATGACGGCTACACCTTC
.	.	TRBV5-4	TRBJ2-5	CASSLADRSPIETQYF	TGTGCCAGCAGCTTGGCCGACAGATCCCCCATTGAGACCCAGTACTTC
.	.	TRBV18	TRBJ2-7	CASSSQVYEQYF	TGTGCCAGCTCATCTCAGGTCTACGAGCAGTACTTC
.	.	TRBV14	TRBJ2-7	CASSQARTARKYF	TGTGCCAGCAGCCAAGCTAGAACAGCGAGGAAGTACTTC
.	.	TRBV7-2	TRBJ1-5	CASSLGRDSNQPQHF	TGTGCCAGCAGCTTAGGGCGGGATAGCAATCAGCCCCAGCATTTT
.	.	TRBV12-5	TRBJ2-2	CASGLGTGSGELFF	TGTGCTAGTGGTTTGGGAACAGGGTCCGGGGAGCTGTTTTTT
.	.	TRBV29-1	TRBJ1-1	CSVGSLGAEAFF	TGCAGCGTTGGGAGCCTGGGGGCTGAAGCTTTCTTT
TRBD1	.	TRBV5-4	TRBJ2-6	CASSLQGPGANVLTF	TGTGCCAGCAGTTTACAGGGGCCTGGGGCCAACGTCCTGACTTTC
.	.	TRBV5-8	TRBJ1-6	CASSGGSLPNNSPLHF	TGTGCCAGCTCCGGGGGGTCGCTCCCTAATAATTCACCCCTCCACTTT